One sample yielded the 32 T cell receptor beta chains listed below, sequenced in a study of cytomegalovirus exposure and HLA in healthy donors. PCR primers comprised 60 Vbeta and 13 Jbeta primers. The data were produced by immunoSEQ multiplex PCR, yet TCRdb's version contains in-frame clones alone and is incomplete. This sample has around 220,000 clones, with about 79% found just once. Sequenced: PBMCs. These receptors originate from a man between 18 and 35 years old in good health and CMV-seronegative.

This sequence joins TRBV7-9 and TRBJ1-4; 8 nucleotides match TRBD1. Trimming took 5 bases from V and 8 from J; bases not matched to a gene: 7. Germline V lookup: CDR1 SEHNR, CDR2 FQNEAQ (reference sequence). This CDR3 is 14 amino acids long. The CDR3 is CASSMTGVEEKLFF. CDR3 DNA sequence: TGTGCCAGCAGCATGACAGGGGTAGAGGAAAAACTGTTTTTT.

The chain employs TRBV5-1 and TRBJ2-7; 9 bases agree with TRBD1. The CDR3 extends over 18 amino acids. The germline gives CDR1 SGHRS, CDR2 YFSETQ. Trimming removed 4 bases from V and 2 bases from J; junction bases left unmatched: 16. This CDR3 is CASSNPGQGVRSTYEQYF. The CDR3 region has the DNA TGCGCCAGCAGCAACCCGGGACAGGGAGTGAGGTCAACCTACGAGCAGTACTTC.

This clone has just a few counts. The J gene is TRBJ1-5, the V gene TRBV29-1; D might be TRBD1 (5 bases). V lost 6 bases, J lost 2 bases, and 11 bases lay in between. This CDR3 comprises 13 residues. Germline V gene sequence: CDR1 SQVTM, CDR2 ANQGSEA. The CDR3 sequence: CSVRAGGNQPQHF. The CDR3 DNA follows: TGCAGCGTCAGGGCGGGAGGCAATCAGCCCCAGCATTTT. Based on the CDR3 plus reference TRBV29-1 and TRBJ1-5, the full variable domain is SAVISQKPSRDICQRGTSLTIQCQVDSQVTMMFWYRQQPGQSLTLIATANQGSEATYESGFVIDKFPISRPNLTFSTLTVSNMSPEDSSIYLCSVRAGGNQPQHFGDGTRLSIL.

V is TRBV19 and J is TRBJ1-2; 7 positions match TRBD1. The CDR3 runs to 13 residues. Germline CDR1 reads LNHDA; CDR2 reads SQIVND (reference sequence). The junction had 9 bases not matched to a gene; V was cut back by 7 bases and J by 7 bases. CDR3 sequence: CASTPDRDIGYTF. The CDR3 DNA reads TGTGCCAGTACCCCCGACAGGGATATTGGCTACACCTTC.

This rearrangement joins TRBV7-2 to TRBJ2-7, with TRBD1 as a possible D gene (5 bases). The V gene lost 1 base and the J gene lost 13 bases, with 14 bases spanning the gap. The germline gives CDR1 SGHTA, CDR2 FQGNSA. This CDR3 has 12 residues. In DNA form, the CDR3 reads TGTGCCAGCAGCTTAGATTCAACAGGTTTTTACTTC. This sequence encodes CASSLDSTGFYF.

Only one count was recorded for this clone. This chain links TRBV30 with TRBJ2-1; TRBD2 matches at 11 bases. CDR1 and CDR2 from the germline V gene are GTSNPN and SVGIG (reference sequence). After removal of 6 bases from V and 7 bases from J, the junction contained 8 bases not matched to a gene. The CDR3 spans 14 residues. The CDR3 region has the DNA TGTGCCTGTCTTAGCGGGGGGGCCGGGAATGAGCAGTTCTTC. It is translated as CACLSGGAGNEQFF.

The chain links TRBV28 to TRBJ2-7; 15 nucleotides agree with TRBD2. The germline V gene has CDR1 MDHEN and CDR2 SYDVKM. The ends lost 3 bases at V and 2 bases at J; junction bases unmatched: 11. The CDR3 consists of 19 residues. CDR3 nucleotide sequence: TGTGCCAGCAGTTTGACCGGGACTAGCGGGAGGACCCGAACCTACGAGCAGTACTTC. This encodes CASSLTGTSGRTRTYEQYF.

This chain joins TRBV28 and TRBJ1-6, with D tentatively TRBD1 (6 bases). Germline loops: CDR1 MDHEN, CDR2 SYDVKM. The ends were cut back, 5 bases at V and 8 bases at J, with 13 bases in the middle. This CDR3 has 14 amino acids. CDR3 DNA: TGTGCCAGCAGTCCAAACGAGGGGGATTCACCCCTCCACTTT. Translating it yields CASSPNEGDSPLHF.

The table lists this clone with many counts. The chain is built from TRBV7-9 and TRBJ1-4; no clear D gene. V lost 1 base and J lost 1, with 10 bases in between. Germline V gene lookup returns CDR1 SEHNR and CDR2 FQNEAQ (reference sequence). CDR3 size: 16 residues. CDR3 amino acids: CASSLGFRGTNEKLFF. As DNA, the CDR3 is TGTGCCAGCAGCTTAGGGTTCCGGGGAACTAATGAAAAACTGTTTTTT.

V usage is TRBV28 and J usage is TRBJ2-2, with TRBD2 matching over 10 bases. J gave up 5 bases and V 2 bases, and 11 bases lay outside the gene matches. This CDR3 contains 18 residues. Germline V lookup: CDR1 MDHEN, CDR2 SYDVKM. The CDR3 protein is CASSLAGLAGVQTGELFF. In DNA, the CDR3 is TGTGCCAGCAGTTTAGCAGGGCTAGCGGGAGTACAGACCGGGGAGCTGTTTTTT.

This clone was seen once. V usage is TRBV7-9 and J usage is TRBJ2-7; 10 positions agree with TRBD2. The germline V gene has CDR1 SEHNR and CDR2 FQNEAQ (reference sequence). This CDR3 is built from 15 residues. Trimming removed 1 base from V and 4 bases from J; junction bases left unmatched: 4. The CDR3 nucleotides read TGTGCCAGCAGCTTAGAACTAGCGGGATCGTACGAGCAGTACTTC. Its protein product is CASSLELAGSYEQYF.

The V and J genes are TRBV5-4 and TRBJ1-1; possibly TRBD1 for D (5 bases). Trimming took 2 bases from V and 2 from J, leaving 10 bases between them. Germline CDR1 is SGHNT and CDR2 is YYREEE (reference sequence). The CDR3 extends over 14 amino acids. The CDR3 protein is CASSFDSGNTEAFF. CDR3 sequence (DNA): TGTGCCAGCAGCTTCGACAGTGGCAACACTGAAGCTTTCTTT.

V is TRBV7-6 and J is TRBJ2-7; 9 nucleotides agree with TRBD1. CDR1 is SGHVS and CDR2 is FNYEAQ in the germline V gene. V was pared by 4 bases and J by 6 bases, with 7 bases of the junction left unmatched. This CDR3 comprises 14 residues. CDR3 loop: CASSSLTGGGEQYF. Written as DNA, the CDR3 is TGTGCCAGCAGCTCGCTAACAGGGGGCGGCGAGCAGTACTTC.

V usage is TRBV7-8 and J usage is TRBJ2-5; 10 bases align to TRBD2. The CDR3 runs 15 residues. J lost 4 bases, V lost 1 base, and 3 bases had no gene match. In germline, CDR1 is SGHVS, CDR2 FQNEAQ. CDR3 DNA: TGTGCCAGCAGCTTAGGGACTAGCGGCCCAGAGACCCAGTACTTC. It translates to CASSLGTSGPETQYF.

In DNA form, the CDR3 reads TGTGCCAGCAGCGTGACTAGCGGCACAGATACGCAGTATTTT. As protein: CASSVTSGTDTQYF. The chain links TRBV9 to TRBJ2-3; 8 bases line up with TRBD2. CDR1 SGDLS and CDR2 YYNGEE come from the germline V gene. With 2 bases clipped from V and 1 base from J, the junction kept 0 bases outside the gene matches. The CDR3 runs 14 residues.

The chain links TRBV7-3 to TRBJ2-2; possible D gene TRBD1, 6 bases. Germline CDR1 reads SGHTA; CDR2 reads FQGTGA. Trimming stripped 1 base from V and 2 bases from J, with 8 bases between. The CDR3 is 15 residues long. CDR3 DNA: TGTGCCAGCAGCTTAAGGGGGACAAACACCGGGGAGCTGTTTTTT. Translated: CASSLRGTNTGELFF.

The chain uses TRBV27 and TRBJ2-1, with 7 bases identical to TRBD1. Per the germline V gene, CDR1 is MNHEY and CDR2 is SMNVEV (reference sequence). The V segment lost 5 bases and the J segment 4 bases; nucleotides outside the gene matches: 11. The CDR3 length is 16 residues. This CDR3 reads CASSPQGQRFYNEQFF. CDR3 nucleotides: TGTGCCAGCAGTCCGCAGGGACAGAGATTTTACAATGAGCAGTTCTTC.

J is TRBJ2-7 and V is TRBV5-3, with TRBD1 matching 7 bases. TRBV5-3 is an open reading frame whose function is uncertain. V lost 4 bases, J lost 5 bases, and 21 bases stayed unmatched. The CDR3 contains 18 residues. This chain's CDR3 is CARSEHRYRGRGGNEQYF. DNA of the CDR3: TGTGCCAGAAGCGAGCATCGCTACAGGGGCAGAGGAGGCAACGAGCAGTACTTC.

This rearrangement joins TRBV7-3 to TRBJ2-3; possibly TRBD2 for D (6 bases). This CDR3 has 15 residues. Germline V CDR1 and CDR2: SGHTA, FQGTGA. V was shortened by 5 bases and J by 4 bases, with 16 bases between the two germline ends. This chain's CDR3 is CASSDSGTPSDTQYF. The DNA for the CDR3 is TGTGCCAGCAGCGATTCCGGGACTCCCTCAGATACGCAGTATTTT.

This clone has more than one count but fewer than ten. The V and J genes are TRBV2 and TRBJ1-1, with D perhaps TRBD1 (6 bases). V was shortened by 7 bases and J by 6 bases, with 15 bases between the two germline ends. CDR3 length: 13 residues. The germline V gene encodes CDR1 SNHLY and CDR2 FYNNEI. The CDR3 nucleotides read TGTGCCAGCACCGCTACAGGGCCCTCTGAAGCTTTCTTT. Translation gives CASTATGPSEAFF.

This sequence joins TRBV6-5 and TRBJ2-5, with a weak D call TRBD2 (6 bases). Germline V lookup: CDR1 MNHEY, CDR2 SVGAGI. Between the trimmed V and J ends, which lost 6 bases and 2 bases, there was a span of 13 bases. The CDR3 runs 14 residues. The CDR3 reads CASSRGSRQETQYF. CDR3 nucleotides: TGTGCCAGCAGCCGGGGGTCGAGACAAGAGACCCAGTACTTC.

The gene calls are TRBV4-3 and TRBJ1-5; 7 nucleotides agree with TRBD1. Germline V gene lookup returns CDR1 LGHNA and CDR2 YSLEER. V lost 2 bases and J lost 7; bases outside the gene matches: 5. The CDR3 has 14 amino acids. CDR3 in DNA: TGCGCCAGCAGCCAAAACAGGGGTGGACAGCCCCAGCATTTT. Translation gives CASSQNRGGQPQHF.

This clone was seen only a few times. This chain links TRBV10-3 with TRBJ2-1; 8 nucleotides line up with TRBD1. Germline V gene lookup returns CDR1 ENHRY and CDR2 SYGVKD. V dropped 5 bases and J dropped 7; count of bases not matched to a gene: 13. The CDR3 covers 16 residues. The CDR3 is CAISRGPGQVYNEQFF. For the CDR3, the DNA is TGTGCCATCAGTAGGGGACCGGGACAGGTTTATAATGAGCAGTTCTTC.

This clone was counted only a few times. This chain uses TRBV21-1 with TRBJ1-1. TRBV21-1 is termed a pseudogene. CDR3 size: 16 residues. The CDR3: CASSKLGGRANTEAFF. DNA for the CDR3: TGTGCCAGCAGCAAACTAGGGGGGAGGGCGAACACTGAAGCTTTCTTT.

The chain recombines TRBV9 with TRBJ2-3; TRBD1 matches 7 bases. The V and J ends lost 0 bases and 1 base, in that order; junction bases with no gene match: 5. Germline CDR1 and CDR2: SGDLS and YYNGEE. CDR3 length: 16 amino acids. CDR3 amino acids: CASSVVPGGGTDTQYF. CDR3 in DNA: TGTGCCAGCAGCGTAGTCCCAGGGGGAGGCACAGATACGCAGTATTTT.

The J gene is TRBJ2-2, the V gene TRBV11-3, with 11 positions matching TRBD1. The CDR3 contains 15 residues. The germline V gene encodes CDR1 SGHNT and CDR2 YENEEA. J was trimmed by 6 bases and V by 5 bases; bases with no gene match: 5. For the CDR3, the DNA is TGTGCCAGCAGCCCCGGACAGGGGGCCGCCGGGGAGCTGTTTTTT. Translated: CASSPGQGAAGELFF.

Comments on this clone: Other DNA sequences in the same sample also yield this CDR3. This chain links TRBV18 with TRBJ1-2; TRBD1 is a possible D gene (6 bases). The CDR3 is made up of 14 amino acids. V lost 0 bases to trimming and J lost 2 bases, with 7 bases between them. Germline lookup yields CDR1 KGHSH and CDR2 LQKENI. DNA of the CDR3: TGTGCCAGCTCACCACCTGGACAGAACTATGGCTACACCTTC. Residues: CASSPPGQNYGYTF.

The V and J genes are TRBV5-8 and TRBJ2-7; D gene unclear. Trimming pared 0 bases from V and 3 bases from J, leaving 4 bases between. The CDR3 contains 12 residues. In germline, CDR1 is SGHTS, CDR2 YDEGEE. The CDR3 sequence is CASSLAIYEQYF. CDR3 in DNA: TGTGCCAGCAGCTTGGCAATCTACGAGCAGTACTTC.

The rearrangement joins TRBV10-3 to TRBJ2-7; a weak D match, TRBD2 (6 bases). V was clipped by 0 bases and J by 4 bases, with 10 bases between them. The CDR3 is 14 amino acids. Looked up from germline, CDR1 is ENHRY and CDR2 is SYGVKD. The CDR3 region is CAISESGEAYEQYF. CDR3 DNA sequence: TGTGCCATCAGTGAGTCGGGGGAGGCATACGAGCAGTACTTC.

V usage is TRBV27 and J usage is TRBJ2-5, with D possibly being TRBD2 (5 bases). The CDR3 is 14 residues long. V was clipped by 4 bases and J by 2 bases, with 11 bases between them. Germline V gives CDR1 MNHEY, CDR2 SMNVEV (reference sequence). The CDR3 protein is CASSSRESQETQYF. The CDR3 DNA follows: TGTGCCAGCAGTTCCCGGGAAAGTCAAGAGACCCAGTACTTC.

This chain joins TRBV27 and TRBJ2-7; D is possibly TRBD2 (6 bases). The CDR3 contains 14 residues. Trimming stripped 2 bases from V and 0 bases from J, with 8 bases between. Germline V gene data show CDR1 as MNHEY and CDR2 as SMNVEV (reference sequence). The CDR3 reads CASSLGGDSYEQYF. Written as DNA, the CDR3 is TGTGCCAGCAGTTTAGGCGGGGACTCCTACGAGCAGTACTTC.

The chain has TRBV5-1 and TRBJ2-1; 11 bases are a match to TRBD2. Germline CDR1 and CDR2: SGHRS and YFSETQ. CDR3 length: 14 amino acids. Trimming removed 4 bases from V and 6 bases from J; junction bases left unmatched: 3. CDR3 residues: CASSVSGGANEQFF. The CDR3 DNA is TGCGCCAGCAGCGTTAGCGGGGGGGCCAATGAGCAGTTCTTC.